This entry lists 5 T cell receptor beta chains sequenced from one sample in a study of blood T cell repertoires in COVID-19. Using immunoSEQ multiplex PCR, the repertoire was profiled, and TCRdb retains in-frame clones only, with some absent. The sample contains a few hundred thousand clones, around 80% of which appear only once. Sequences were obtained from peripheral blood. Receptors were obtained from a woman aged 45-65 years with acute or convalescent COVID-19.

The CDR3 nucleotides read TGTGCTAGTGGTTTGGGCGGGGGCGCAGATACGCAGTATTTT. Translation gives CASGLGGGADTQYF. The chain has TRBV12-5 and TRBJ2-3; tentative D call: TRBD2 (7 bases). CDR3 length equals 14 residues. The germline V gene has CDR1 LGHNT and CDR2 FRNRAP. V was shortened by 1 base and J by 4 bases, with 9 bases between the two germline ends.

V gene TRBV9 combines with J gene TRBJ1-4; D is unresolved. Germline CDR1 and CDR2: SGDLS and YYNGEE. The CDR3 spans 16 residues. V shed 3 bases and J shed 4 bases, with 16 bases lying between them. CDR3 loop: CASSASSTAFNEKLFF. The CDR3 DNA reads as TGTGCCAGCAGCGCCTCCTCAACAGCTTTTAATGAAAAACTGTTTTTT. The full variable domain, in which reference TRBV9 and TRBJ1-4 provide the parts outside the CDR3, is DSGVTQTPKHLITATGQRVTLRCSPRSGDLSVYWYQQSLDQGLQFLIQYYNGEERAKGNILERFSAQQFPDLHSELNLSSLELGDSALYFCASSASSTAFNEKLFFGSGTQLSVL.

This chain uses TRBV30 with TRBJ2-7; 14 bases align to TRBD2. This CDR3 has 14 residues. Germline CDR1 GTSNPN, CDR2 SVGIG (reference sequence). V shed 3 bases and J 5 bases; nucleotides not matched to a gene: 3. In DNA, the CDR3 is TGTGCCTGGAGCCGACTAGCGGGAGGGCACGAGCAGTACTTC. Translating gives CAWSRLAGGHEQYF. The entire variable domain, with the rest obtained from reference TRBV30 and TRBJ2-7, is as follows: SQTIHQWPATLVQPVGSPLSLECTVEGTSNPNLYWYRQAAGRGLQLLFYSVGIGQISSEVPQNLSASRPQDRQFILSSKKLLLSDSGFYLCAWSRLAGGHEQYFGPGTRLTVT.

V gene TRBV30 combines with J gene TRBJ2-5; D is unclear. The CDR3 extends over 13 amino acids. Trimming cost V 2 bases and J 0 bases, with 7 bases left between them. CDR1 is GTSNPN and CDR2 is SVGIG in the germline V gene (reference sequence). CDR3 nucleotides: TGTGCCTGGAGTCACAAGAACCAAGAGACCCAGTACTTC. Its translation is CAWSHKNQETQYF.

The chain has TRBV7-2 and TRBJ1-1; 7 nucleotides match TRBD1. Germline trimming cut 2 bases from V and 12 bases from J; bases unmatched to any gene: 12. The germline gives CDR1 SGHTA, CDR2 FQGNSA. The CDR3 consists of 14 residues. The CDR3 DNA is TGTGCCAGCAGCTTAACGACAGGGCGGGCCGAATCTTTCTTT. It yields the protein CASSLTTGRAESFF.